The 20 T cell receptor beta chains in this list originate from one sample, sequenced in a study of T cell responses to AZD1222 COVID-19 vaccine. Produced via immunoSEQ multiplex PCR; TCRdb's table is partial and in-frame only. Of around 78,000 clones in the sample, 85% to 90% were seen once. The sequences come from peripheral blood, collected 28 days after the second AZD1222 dose. The source is an adult who received the AZD1222 COVID-19 vaccine.

The chain combines TRBV2 with TRBJ1-5; D is unclear. This CDR3 has 14 amino acids. V gave up 8 bases and J gave up 1 base, with 12 bases separating them. CDR1 is SNHLY and CDR2 is FYNNEI in the germline V gene. The CDR3 DNA reads as TGTGCCAGCTCCCCGGGGATAAGCAATCAGCCCCAGCATTTT. Its protein product is CASSPGISNQPQHF. The full variable domain, its missing parts supplied by reference TRBV2 and TRBJ1-5, is EPEVTQTPSHQVTQMGQEVILRCVPISNHLYFYWYRQILGQKVEFLVSFYNNEISEKSEIFDDQFSVERPDGSNFTLKIRSTKLEDSAMYFCASSPGISNQPQHFGDGTRLSIL.

The V gene is TRBV27, the J gene TRBJ1-1; 9 bases align to TRBD1. There are 15 residues in the CDR3. Germline loops: CDR1 MNHEY, CDR2 SMNVEV (reference sequence). The V and J ends lost 5 bases and 11 bases, in that order; junction bases with no gene match: 15. CDR3 residues: CASSPRGQGLRRAFF. The DNA of the CDR3 is TGTGCCAGCAGTCCACGCGGACAGGGGTTACGTCGGGCTTTCTTT.

CDR3 in amino acids: CASSLGTGVNNQPQHF. The CDR3 region has the DNA TGCGCCAGCAGCTTGGGGACAGGGGTTAACAATCAGCCCCAGCATTTT. The chain carries TRBV5-1 and TRBJ1-5; 9 bases match TRBD1. Trimming took 0 bases from V and 3 from J; bases not matched to a gene: 4. Per the germline V gene, CDR1 is SGHRS and CDR2 is YFSETQ. The CDR3 has 16 amino acids.

V usage is TRBV19 and J usage is TRBJ1-1; D is possibly TRBD1 (5 bases). The CDR3 is 15 amino acids. Germline lookup yields CDR1 LNHDA and CDR2 SQIVND (reference sequence). Trimming took off 2 bases at V and 4 bases at J, with 14 bases between the two ends. The CDR3 DNA is TGTGCCAGTAGTATAAGGAAAGGGGTTAGCACTGAAGCTTTCTTT. Translation gives CASSIRKGVSTEAFF. The full variable domain, completed using reference TRBV19 and TRBJ1-1, is DGGITQSPKYLFRKEGQNVTLSCEQNLNHDAMYWYRQDPGQGLRLIYYSQIVNDFQKGDIAEGYSVSREKKESFPLTVTSAQKNPTAFYLCASSIRKGVSTEAFFGQGTRLTVV.

The chain joins TRBV4-1 to TRBJ1-1; no clear D. The CDR3 runs to 17 residues. V lost 4 bases to trimming and J lost 4 bases, with 22 bases between them. Germline assignment: CDR1 MGHRA and CDR2 YSYEKL. CDR3 nucleotide sequence: TGCGCCAGCAGCCGCGCGACCGGGATCTCCGACGGCACTGAAGCTTTCTTT. Its protein product is CASSRATGISDGTEAFF.

V is TRBV4-3 and J is TRBJ2-7; 7 bases map to TRBD2. Germline-derived CDR1 and CDR2 are LGHNA and YSLEER. The CDR3 loop spans 15 amino acids. The V and J ends lost 0 bases and 2 bases, in that order; junction bases with no gene match: 4. CDR3 amino acids: CASSQDWGGPYEQYF. The CDR3 DNA follows: TGCGCCAGCAGCCAAGATTGGGGGGGACCCTACGAGCAGTACTTC.

The V gene is TRBV14, the J gene TRBJ2-7; D is unclear. CDR1 is SGHDN, CDR2 FVKESK, per germline. This CDR3 is built from 16 residues. V gave up 0 bases and J gave up 3 bases, with 15 bases separating them. The chain's CDR3 is CASSQEGSRQDYEQYF. CDR3 coding DNA: TGTGCCAGCAGCCAAGAAGGTTCCCGGCAGGACTACGAGCAGTACTTC.

The chain is built from TRBV19 and TRBJ2-3, with a possible D match to TRBD1 (6 bases). CDR1 LNHDA and CDR2 SQIVND come from the germline V gene (reference sequence). The V gene lost 5 bases and the J gene lost 0 bases, with 21 bases spanning the gap. The CDR3 totals 18 residues. CDR3 sequence (DNA): TGTGCCAGTAGTTTCTATCTGACAGGAGTTACTAGCACAGATACGCAGTATTTT. The encoded protein is CASSFYLTGVTSTDTQYF.

A few counts support this clone. V is TRBV3-1 (or the pseudogene TRBV3-2) and J is TRBJ1-2; 10 positions match TRBD1. There are 13 residues in the CDR3. The germline gives CDR1 LGHDT, CDR2 YNNKEL (reference sequence). V lost 4 bases and J lost 13; bases outside the gene matches: 9. The CDR3 region is CASSRRQGARGTF. The CDR3 region has the DNA TGTGCCAGCAGCCGACGACAGGGGGCAAGGGGCACCTTC.

The chain combines TRBV28 with TRBJ2-7, with 9 nucleotides matching TRBD1. The V and J ends lost 3 bases and 1 base, in that order; junction bases with no gene match: 7. CDR1 MDHEN and CDR2 SYDVKM come from the germline V gene. This CDR3 is built from 16 residues. CDR3 amino acids: CASSLGGQGFSYEQYF. The CDR3 nucleotides are TGTGCCAGCAGTTTGGGAGGACAGGGGTTTTCCTACGAGCAGTACTTC.

This chain uses TRBV18 with TRBJ2-7, with D unclear. Trimming removed 6 bases from V and 2 bases from J, with 14 bases in between. CDR3 length equals 14 residues. CDR1 and CDR2 from the germline V gene are KGHSH and LQKENI. Here the CDR3 reads CASSPTPVPYEQYF. DNA for the CDR3: TGTGCCAGCTCGCCAACTCCAGTGCCCTACGAGCAGTACTTC.

V is TRBV9 and J is TRBJ2-1, with 8 bases that match TRBD2. Germline-derived CDR1 and CDR2 are SGDLS and YYNGEE. The CDR3 totals 18 residues. Trimming at V came to 0 bases and at J to 5 bases, leaving 13 bases not matched to a gene. CDR3 loop: CASSVDYGTGGPHNEQFF. Written as DNA, the CDR3 is TGTGCCAGCAGCGTAGATTACGGGACGGGGGGGCCCCACAATGAGCAGTTCTTC. The variable domain in full, with the rest retrieved from reference TRBV9 and TRBJ2-1, is DSGVTQTPKHLITATGQRVTLRCSPRSGDLSVYWYQQSLDQGLQFLIQYYNGEERAKGNILERFSAQQFPDLHSELNLSSLELGDSALYFCASSVDYGTGGPHNEQFFGPGTRLTVL.

This clone has a handful of counts. V gene TRBV10-3 combines with J gene TRBJ2-7, with 8 positions matching TRBD1. The germline gives CDR1 ENHRY, CDR2 SYGVKD. V lost 2 bases to trimming and J lost 3 bases; unmatched junction nucleotides: 6. The CDR3 spans 15 residues. The CDR3 spells CAISEGGQGGYEQYF. CDR3 nucleotide sequence: TGTGCCATCAGTGAGGGAGGACAGGGAGGCTACGAGCAGTACTTC.

The chain has TRBV28 and TRBJ1-2; D may be TRBD1 (5 bases). The CDR3 covers 12 residues. V dropped 5 bases and J dropped 4 bases, with 8 bases sitting between them. CDR1 is MDHEN and CDR2 is SYDVKM in the germline V gene. CDR3 residues: CASSRRGYGYTF. For the CDR3, the DNA is TGTGCCAGCAGTCGGAGGGGCTATGGCTACACCTTC.

The chain recombines TRBV5-1 with TRBJ2-3; D may be TRBD2 (5 bases). The V gene's germline CDR1 is SGHRS and CDR2 YFSETQ. V was trimmed by 7 bases and J by 2 bases, leaving 17 bases between them. CDR3 size: 15 residues. The CDR3: CASSSNGEITDTQYF. The CDR3 DNA reads as TGCGCCAGCTCTAGCAACGGGGAGATCACAGATACGCAGTATTTT.

The J gene is TRBJ2-7, the V gene TRBV2; 7 bases are a match to TRBD2. The CDR3 runs 14 residues. Germline lookup yields CDR1 SNHLY and CDR2 FYNNEI. V dropped 7 bases and J dropped 2; count of bases not matched to a gene: 8. The CDR3 is CASTPSGLTYEQYF. The CDR3 DNA is TGTGCCAGCACGCCTAGCGGTTTAACCTACGAGCAGTACTTC.

The chain recombines TRBV6-5 with TRBJ1-2; maybe TRBD1 (5 bases). The V gene lost 8 bases and the J gene lost 8 bases, with 15 bases spanning the gap. Germline values: CDR1 MNHEY, CDR2 SVGAGI. This CDR3 region has 12 residues. As DNA, the CDR3 is TGTGCCAGCGGCCTTGGGGGAGGCGGCTACACCTTC. As protein: CASGLGGGGYTF.

The chain carries TRBV5-1 and TRBJ1-2; no firm D call. The CDR3 covers 15 residues. Trimming removed 0 bases at V and 2 bases at J, with 11 bases between. Germline assignment: CDR1 SGHRS and CDR2 YFSETQ. The CDR3 loop reads CASSLEIDSNYGYTF. The CDR3 nucleotides read TGCGCCAGCAGCTTGGAGATCGATTCCAACTATGGCTACACCTTC.

The chain links TRBV7-9 to TRBJ2-3, with D perhaps TRBD2 (5 bases). CDR1 SEHNR and CDR2 FQNEAQ come from the germline V gene (reference sequence). The V end lost 0 bases, the J end lost 2 bases, and 15 bases lay between the germline ends. The CDR3 length is 17 residues. CDR3 sequence reads: CASSLARTGSLTDTQYF. The CDR3 nucleotides are TGTGCCAGCAGCTTAGCGCGTACGGGATCACTCACAGATACGCAGTATTTT.

The chain couples TRBV3-1 (or the pseudogene TRBV3-2) to TRBJ1-1; D is perhaps TRBD1 (5 bases). V was cut by 6 bases and J by 3 bases, with 14 bases left in between. CDR1 LGHDT and CDR2 YNNKEL come from the germline V gene (reference sequence). The CDR3 length is 14 residues. The CDR3 sequence is CASRFRDSDTEAFF. CDR3 in DNA: TGTGCCAGCAGATTCAGGGATAGTGACACTGAAGCTTTCTTT.